The 20 T cell receptor beta chains listed next were all sequenced from one sample in a study of blood T cell repertoires in COVID-19. TCRdb keeps only in-frame clones here, not all; method: immunoSEQ multiplex PCR. The sample contains approximately 190,000 clones, roughly four fifths of which appear only once. Sequences were obtained from peripheral blood. These receptors all come from a middle-aged woman with acute or convalescent COVID-19.

The chain recombines TRBV6-5 with TRBJ1-6; tentative D call: TRBD1 (5 bases). The CDR3 extends over 16 amino acids. Trimming shortened V by 0 bases and J by 4 bases, and 10 bases separated the two germline ends. The germline V gene has CDR1 MNHEY and CDR2 SVGAGI. CDR3 loop: CASSYSSTGYNSPLHF. Written as DNA, the CDR3 is TGTGCCAGCAGTTACTCGAGCACAGGTTATAATTCACCCCTCCACTTT.

The V and J genes are TRBV19 and TRBJ2-1, with 12 bases fitting TRBD1. V was clipped by 6 bases and J by 8 bases; unmatched bases: 8. CDR1 LNHDA and CDR2 SQIVND come from the germline V gene (reference sequence). The CDR3 spans 15 residues. CDR3: CASSPPGTGGHEQFF. For the CDR3, the DNA is TGTGCCAGTAGCCCCCCGGGGACAGGGGGCCATGAGCAGTTCTTC.

CDR3 DNA sequence: TGTGCCAGCAGCTCCTACCGCTACAGGGGCTCTGGAAACACCATATATTTT. Translation: CASSSYRYRGSGNTIYF. This chain uses TRBV13 with TRBJ1-3, with 7 positions matching TRBD1. The CDR3 has 17 residues. V lost 4 bases and J lost 0; bases outside the gene matches: 9. Germline V gene data show CDR1 as PRHDT and CDR2 as FYEKMQ (reference sequence). Based on the CDR3 plus reference TRBV13 and TRBJ1-3, the full variable domain is AAGVIQSPRHLIKEKRETATLKCYPIPRHDTVYWYQQGPGQDPQFLISFYEKMQSDKGSIPDRFSAQQFSDYHSELNMSSLELGDSALYFCASSSYRYRGSGNTIYFGEGSWLTVV.

The chain joins TRBV7-2 to TRBJ1-1; no reliable D call. Per the germline V gene, CDR1 is SGHTA and CDR2 is FQGNSA. V lost 3 bases to trimming and J lost 0 bases, with 14 bases between them. The CDR3 loop spans 16 amino acids. CDR3 DNA: TGTGCCAGCAGCTTCGGCGGAACGGCAATGAACACTGAAGCTTTCTTT. Amino acids: CASSFGGTAMNTEAFF.

This clone was recorded a few times. The rearrangement joins TRBV27 to TRBJ2-7; perhaps TRBD1 as D (5 bases). This CDR3 spans 15 amino acids. CDR1 is MNHEY and CDR2 is SMNVEV in the germline V gene (reference sequence). Trimming took 4 bases from V and 0 from J, leaving 13 bases between them. Here the CDR3 reads CASSSQGFTSYEQYF. The CDR3 region has the DNA TGTGCCAGCAGTTCCCAGGGCTTTACCTCCTACGAGCAGTACTTC.

This clone turned up a few times. The chain couples TRBV19 to TRBJ2-1; 9 bases match TRBD2. The CDR3 sequence is 14 residues long. V shed 6 bases and J 4 bases; nucleotides not matched to a gene: 4. Germline CDR1 reads LNHDA; CDR2 reads SQIVND (reference sequence). CDR3 residues: CASSRTSAYNEQFF. CDR3 DNA: TGTGCCAGTAGCCGGACTAGCGCATACAATGAGCAGTTCTTC.

The V gene is TRBV5-1, the J gene TRBJ2-2, with 7 nucleotides matching TRBD2. There are 16 residues in the CDR3. Germline trimming cut 1 base from V and 3 bases from J; bases unmatched to any gene: 6. CDR1 is SGHRS and CDR2 is YFSETQ in the germline V gene. CDR3 protein: CASSLLLASDTGELFF. The CDR3 DNA is TGCGCCAGCAGCTTGCTACTAGCGTCCGACACCGGGGAGCTGTTTTTT.

Remarks on this clone: The junction differs from germline at one of its ends, possibly a read error. The chain has TRBV7-7 and TRBJ2-2; 10 positions agree with TRBD1. This CDR3 spans 15 amino acids. Germline CDR1 is SSHAT and CDR2 is FNYEAQ (reference sequence). The CDR3 nucleotides read TGTGCTAGCAGCCCCGGGACAGGGGCCACCGGGGAGCTGTTTTTT. It yields the protein CASSPGTGATGELFF.

DNA for the CDR3: TGCAGTGCCCCCGCCCGGGGATCTGTGACTTTC. Protein: CSAPARGSVTF. This sequence joins TRBV20-1 and TRBJ2-6, with D possibly TRBD2 on 5 matching bases. V was trimmed by 6 bases and J by 17 bases, leaving 17 bases between them. Germline loops: CDR1 DFQATT, CDR2 SNEGSKA (reference sequence). The CDR3 runs 11 residues.

The V gene is TRBV27, the J gene TRBJ1-5; D might be TRBD1 (5 bases). The CDR3 covers 14 residues. The V end was cut by 5 bases, the J end by 3 bases, with 11 bases between. The germline V gene has CDR1 MNHEY and CDR2 SMNVEV (reference sequence). Written as DNA, the CDR3 is TGTGCCAGCAGTCCCCGGGGGTCCAATCAGCCCCAGCATTTT. Protein product: CASSPRGSNQPQHF.

The chain links TRBV11-3 to TRBJ2-5; maybe TRBD1 (6 bases). Germline V gives CDR1 SGHNT, CDR2 YENEEA. CDR3 length: 15 residues. Trimming took off 0 bases at V and 7 bases at J, with 15 bases between the two ends. CDR3 loop: CASSLDLGGSGTQYF. Here the CDR3 DNA reads TGTGCCAGCAGCTTAGATCTTGGGGGCTCCGGGACCCAGTACTTC.

This chain joins TRBV6-5 and TRBJ2-1; 7 nucleotides match TRBD2. The V segment lost 0 bases and the J segment 9 bases; nucleotides outside the gene matches: 5. CDR3 length: 14 residues. Germline V gene lookup returns CDR1 MNHEY and CDR2 SVGAGI. DNA for the CDR3: TGTGCCAGCAGTTACTCGGGTCAGCGGGGTGAGCAGTTCTTC. Encoded protein: CASSYSGQRGEQFF.

Here the CDR3 DNA reads TGTGCCAGCAGCTTAGAGCAGGGTGTGGCTGAAGCTTTCTTT. Protein sequence: CASSLEQGVAEAFF. The gene calls are TRBV11-2 and TRBJ1-1; D possibly corresponds to TRBD1 (5 bases). CDR1 and CDR2 from the germline V gene are SGHAT and FQNNGV. Trimming removed 0 bases at V and 6 bases at J, with 11 bases between. The CDR3 loop spans 14 amino acids.

The chain carries TRBV3-1 (or the pseudogene TRBV3-2) and TRBJ1-1; D unresolved. This CDR3 is built from 13 residues. With 2 bases removed from V and 1 base from J, the gap between germline ends came to 5 bases. In germline, CDR1 is LGHDT, CDR2 YNNKEL (reference sequence). The CDR3 coding sequence is TGTGCCAGCAGCCAACATTGGAACACTGAAGCTTTCTTT. Translation gives CASSQHWNTEAFF.

The chain carries TRBV7-9 and TRBJ1-2; D may be TRBD1 (6 bases). The CDR3 consists of 16 residues. V was cut by 5 bases and J by 4 bases, with 20 bases left in between. Germline V CDR1 and CDR2: SEHNR, FQNEAQ (reference sequence). CDR3 nucleotides: TGTGCCAGCAGCCCCCGCCTGGGGGGGGCTGGCTATGGCTACACCTTC. This encodes CASSPRLGGAGYGYTF.

This clone was counted once. CDR3 DNA sequence: TGTGCCAGCAGCCCCGCGCCTGTCAAGCGGGGGGGTCAGTATTTT. Translating gives CASSPAPVKRGGQYF. V and J are TRBV7-6 and TRBJ2-3, with 10 bases identical to TRBD2. The CDR3 consists of 15 residues. V shed 5 bases, J shed 12 bases, and the junction held 14 bases outside the gene matches. CDR1 is SGHVS, CDR2 FNYEAQ, per germline.

The chain joins TRBV5-1 to TRBJ2-3, with unresolved D. The CDR3 runs to 14 residues. Looked up from germline, CDR1 is SGHRS and CDR2 is YFSETQ. V was pared by 2 bases and J by 2 bases, with 9 bases between. CDR3 coding DNA: TGCGCCAGCAGCTTCTCAGATCACACAGATACGCAGTATTTT. As protein: CASSFSDHTDTQYF. The full variable domain, with the rest looked up from reference TRBV5-1 and TRBJ2-3, is KAGVTQTPRYLIKTRGQQVTLSCSPISGHRSVSWYQQTPGQGLQFLFEYFSETQRNKGNFPGRFSGRQFSNSRSEMNVSTLELGDSALYLCASSFSDHTDTQYFGPGTRLTVL.

J is TRBJ2-5 and V is TRBV4-2, with 8 bases that match TRBD1. Germline loops: CDR1 LGHNA, CDR2 YNFKEQ. Losses at the gene ends were 1 base for V and 5 bases for J; bases not matched to a gene: 9. The CDR3 runs 16 residues. The CDR3 protein is CASSQALQGVKETQYF. CDR3 DNA sequence: TGTGCCAGCAGCCAAGCCCTACAGGGGGTTAAGGAGACCCAGTACTTC.

This rearrangement joins TRBV6-6 to TRBJ1-2; TRBD1 aligns across 9 bases. V lost 10 bases to trimming and J lost 6 bases; unmatched junction nucleotides: 3. The CDR3 has 11 amino acids. Germline-derived CDR1 and CDR2 are MNHNY and SVGAGI (reference sequence). CDR3 region: CAIGQGNGYTF. As DNA, the CDR3 is TGTGCCATCGGACAGGGGAATGGCTACACCTTC.

The V and J genes are TRBV5-6 and TRBJ1-2; possibly TRBD1 for D (5 bases). Looked up from germline, CDR1 is SGHDT and CDR2 is YYEEEE. The CDR3 is 14 residues long. V was clipped by 6 bases and J by 4 bases, with 16 bases between them. CDR3 loop: CASNWVGGFYGYTF. CDR3 coding DNA: TGTGCCAGCAACTGGGTGGGGGGTTTCTATGGCTACACCTTC.